The 3 T cell receptor beta chains presented below share a single source sample, sequenced in a study of T cell responses to AZD1222 COVID-19 vaccine. Repertoires were generated with immunoSEQ multiplex PCR, while TCRdb's copy carries only in-frame clones and drops some. The repertoire holds tens of thousands of clones, around 80% seen once, with roughly 7.2% in the top ten. The sequences come from peripheral blood, collected on day 0 of AZD1222 vaccination. Receptor source: an adult in good health.

The rearrangement uses TRBV14 and TRBJ2-2; no firm D call. This CDR3 is 12 amino acids long. CDR1 SGHDN and CDR2 FVKESK come from the germline V gene. The V end was cut by 2 bases, the J end by 7 bases, with 5 bases between. The CDR3 bases are TGTGCCAGCAGCCAACTTCGCGGGGAGCTGTTTTTT. Translating it yields CASSQLRGELFF. Full variable domain (missing parts from reference TRBV14 and TRBJ2-2): EAGVTQFPSHSVIEKGQTVTLRCDPISGHDNLYWYRRVMGKEIKFLLHFVKESKQDESGMPNNRFLAERTGGTYSTLKVQPAELEDSGVYFCASSQLRGELFFGEGSRLTVL.

This rearrangement joins TRBV6-5 to TRBJ2-7; D not resolved. This CDR3 comprises 13 residues. The V gene lost 0 bases and the J gene lost 5 bases, with 8 bases spanning the gap. From germline, CDR1 is MNHEY and CDR2 SVGAGI. In nucleotides, the CDR3 is TGTGCCAGCAGTTACTCCCCGAGTAACGAGCAGTACGTC. Translated, it gives CASSYSPSNEQYV.

The chain employs TRBV20-1 and TRBJ2-1, with TRBD2 matching over 8 bases. V trimming: 3 bases; J trimming: 7 bases; junction bases outside the gene matches: 14. Germline loops: CDR1 DFQATT, CDR2 SNEGSKA (reference sequence). CDR3 size: 16 residues. The CDR3 region is CSASTLRVAGRNEQFF. CDR3 nucleotide sequence: TGCAGTGCTAGTACCCTTCGAGTAGCGGGGAGGAATGAGCAGTTCTTC.